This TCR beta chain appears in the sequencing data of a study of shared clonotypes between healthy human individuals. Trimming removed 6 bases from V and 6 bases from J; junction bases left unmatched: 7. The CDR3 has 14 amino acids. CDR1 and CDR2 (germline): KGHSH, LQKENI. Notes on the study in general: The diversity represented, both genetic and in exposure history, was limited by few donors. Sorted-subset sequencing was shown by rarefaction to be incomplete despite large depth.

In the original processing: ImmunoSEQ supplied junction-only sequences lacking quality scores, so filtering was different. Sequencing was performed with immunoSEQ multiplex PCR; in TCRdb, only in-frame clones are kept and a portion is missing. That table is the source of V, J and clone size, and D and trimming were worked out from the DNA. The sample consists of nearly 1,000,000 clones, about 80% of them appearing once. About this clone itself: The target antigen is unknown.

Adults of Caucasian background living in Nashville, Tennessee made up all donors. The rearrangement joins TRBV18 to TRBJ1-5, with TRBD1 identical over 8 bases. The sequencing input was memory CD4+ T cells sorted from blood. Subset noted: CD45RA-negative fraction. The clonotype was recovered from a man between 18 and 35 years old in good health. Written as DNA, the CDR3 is TGTGCCAGCTCGACAGGGGCGGGGGGTCAGCCCCAGCATTTT. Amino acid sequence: CASSTGAGGQPQHF.